This entry features one T cell receptor beta chain sequence. No antigen is known for it. In the study's own analysis: Out-of-frame sequences were removed, leaving some 2 million distinct TCRbeta sequences. Using immunoSEQ multiplex PCR, the repertoire was profiled, and TCRdb retains in-frame clones only, with some absent. V, J and clone size are those of that table, while D and trimming were read from the DNA. The sample holds roughly 39,000 clones, 78% seen once. This sample stems from a study of memory CD4+ T cells and cytomegalovirus serostatus. For the study at large: This sample comes from healthy Belgian adults, about 10 CMV seropositive, roughly 22 seronegative.

The sort gate was single viable CD3+CD4+CD8-CD45RO+ cells for memory CD4+ T cells. After thawing, CD4+ T cells were positively selected. The CDR3 consists of 12 residues. Trimming cost V 4 bases and J 10 bases; bases outside gene matches: 6. Germline V gene data show CDR1 as SGHRS and CDR2 as YFSETQ. Broader study findings: Each of fewer than 80 CMV-associated TCRbeta sequences occurred in one to five individuals.

The chain recombines TRBV5-1 with TRBJ1-1; 8 bases fit TRBD1. Sequencing input: memory CD4+ T cells from blood. This TCR was recovered from an adult in good health and CMV-seronegative. The CDR3 nucleotides are TGCGCCAGCAGCAGACCCGACAGGGGAGCTTTCTTT. Translating gives CASSRPDRGAFF.